This T cell receptor beta chain originates from a study of metastatic and nonmetastatic thyroid tumors. This clone was counted between two and nine times. Given a much more abundant clone one base away, this may be a read error. Not a single patient had been given any form of treatment at any point before undergoing thyroid surgery. With MiXCR, TCRdb called clones anew from the PCR reads. The data hold 25,000 to 35,000 clones, with about a sixth observed a single time. Per the germline V gene, CDR1 is MNHNS and CDR2 is SASEGT. The CDR3 is made up of 13 amino acids. The V and J ends lost 5 bases and 10 bases respectively, with 17 bases between them.

The chain employs TRBV6-1 and TRBJ2-5; possible D gene TRBD1, 6 bases. The TCR was taken from a female donor with papillary thyroid cancer or a benign thyroid nodule (not recorded which). Some clones in this sample may be carry-over from other donors' samples. The specimen sequenced was blood. This CDR3 is CASSPSGEGNQYF. CDR3 in DNA: TGTGCCAGCAGTCCTTCAGGGGAAGGGAACCAGTACTTC.